The rows below give T cell receptor beta chains drawn from one sample of a study of cytomegalovirus exposure and HLA in healthy donors. The method was immunoSEQ multiplex PCR; TCRdb's version includes in-frame clones alone and lacks a portion of them. The sample holds around 200,000 clones, about 80% seen once. Sequenced material: PBMCs. Receptor source: a middle-aged woman in good health and CMV-seronegative. CDR3s include the opening cysteine and the closing phenylalanine or tryptophan. A D gene is named only where the DNA matches it firmly. Expanded clones get a size class; other rows say once, few or many, or leave the size out.

v_gene,j_gene,abundance,d_gene,CDR3aa,CDR3nt
TRBV7-9,TRBJ2-3,-,-,CASSAADTQYF,TGTGCCAGCAGTGCTGCGGATACGCAGTATTTT
TRBV9,TRBJ2-3,-,-,CASSLPRGGDWDTQYF,TGTGCCAGCAGCCTGCCTAGGGGGGGGGACTGGGACACGCAGTATTTT
TRBV6-5,TRBJ2-6,-,-,CASSYFAGTGANVLTF,TGTGCCAGCAGTTACTTCGCCGGGACTGGGGCCAACGTCCTGACTTTC
TRBV27,TRBJ2-1,once,-,CASSLLGLNEQFF,TGTGCCAGCAGTTTACTAGGCCTCAATGAGCAGTTCTTC
TRBV6-5,TRBJ1-1,-,-,CASSRDLDTEAFF,TGTGCCAGCAGTCGAGACTTGGACACTGAAGCTTTCTTT
TRBV27,TRBJ2-2,-,TRBD2,CASTHGGAGTGELFF,TGTGCCAGCACACACGGGGGGGCCGGCACCGGGGAGCTGTTTTTT
TRBV2,TRBJ2-2,few,-,CASTDRSGELFF,TGTGCCAGCACTGACAGATCCGGGGAGCTGTTTTTT
TRBV6-1,TRBJ1-4,-,-,CASGSLAGNEKLFF,TGTGCCAGCGGTTCATTAGCAGGGAATGAAAAACTGTTTTTT
TRBV7-9,TRBJ2-7,-,TRBD2,CASSLVGGVSYEQYF,TGTGCCAGCAGCTTAGTGGGGGGGGTCTCCTACGAGCAGTACTTC
TRBV5-4,TRBJ2-7,-,-,CASSLGAGSEQYF,TGTGCCAGCAGCTTGGGGGCGGGGAGCGAGCAGTACTTC
TRBV30,TRBJ1-4,-,TRBD1,CAWRGTGIGKLFF,TGTGCCTGGAGGGGGACAGGGATTGGAAAACTGTTTTTT
TRBV7-2,TRBJ2-1,-,TRBD2,CASSSRGGTYNEQFF,TGTGCCAGCAGCTCCCGGGGGGGAACCTACAATGAGCAGTTCTTC
TRBV18,TRBJ1-1,-,TRBD1,CASSSDRAGEAFF,TGTGCCAGCTCAAGCGACAGGGCTGGAGAAGCTTTCTTT
TRBV6-5,TRBJ2-2,-,-,CASRKPGSGELFF,TGTGCCAGCAGAAAGCCGGGGTCCGGGGAGCTGTTTTTT
TRBV28,TRBJ1-4,-,TRBD1,CASSSDRAGEKLFF,TGTGCCAGCAGTTCCGACAGGGCGGGGGAAAAACTGTTTTTT
TRBV18,TRBJ2-3,-,-,CASSPSGVSDTQYF,TGTGCCAGCTCACCGTCAGGGGTTTCAGATACGCAGTATTTT
TRBV30,TRBJ2-2,-,-,CAWSVLQGRLLGELFF,TGTGCCTGGAGTGTTTTACAGGGCAGGCTATTGGGGGAGCTGTTTTTT
TRBV11-2,TRBJ2-7,-,TRBD1,CASSSPRQGVEQYF,TGTGCCAGCAGCTCCCCAAGACAGGGCGTCGAGCAGTACTTC
TRBV7-3,TRBJ2-5,-,-,CASSTGTGRQETQYF,TGTGCCAGCAGCACCGGGACTGGGAGGCAAGAGACCCAGTACTTC
TRBV9,TRBJ1-5,-,-,CASSVQGTDQPQHF,TGTGCCAGCAGCGTACAGGGAACGGATCAGCCCCAGCATTTT
TRBV19,TRBJ2-7,-,-,CASSPGTGDYEQYF,TGTGCCAGTAGTCCCGGGACGGGGGACTACGAGCAGTACTTC
TRBV19,TRBJ2-1,-,-,CASSSPGGSYNEQFF,TGTGCCAGTAGTTCCCCTGGGGGGAGTTACAATGAGCAGTTCTTC
TRBV2,TRBJ2-7,-,TRBD1,CASSEAPGTAYEQYF,TGTGCCAGCAGTGAAGCGCCGGGGACAGCCTACGAGCAGTACTTC
TRBV10-3,TRBJ2-7,few,-,CAISESMVRDPEQYF,TGTGCCATCAGTGAGTCGATGGTCCGAGATCCCGAGCAGTACTTC
TRBV28,TRBJ2-5,-,-,CASSLVAPGLQETQYF,TGTGCCAGCAGTTTGGTTGCTCCGGGACTTCAAGAGACCCAGTACTTC
TRBV5-6,TRBJ2-7,once,-,CASSLELGGLLSYEQYF,TGTGCCAGCAGCTTGGAATTGGGGGGGCTTTTGTCCTACGAGCAGTACTTC
TRBV19,TRBJ1-3,-,TRBD1,CASSMGQGAGNTIYF,TGTGCCAGTAGTATGGGACAGGGGGCTGGAAACACCATATATTTT
TRBV11-2,TRBJ2-3,once,-,CASSLEEWSDTQYF,TGTGCCAGCAGCTTAGAAGAGTGGTCAGATACGCAGTATTTT
TRBV19,TRBJ1-4,-,-,CASSTGTREKLFF,TGTGCCAGTAGTACCGGGACAAGGGAAAAACTGTTTTTT
TRBV7-2,TRBJ2-7,-,-,CASSLVEVYEQYF,TGTGCCAGCAGCTTAGTTGAGGTCTACGAGCAGTACTTC
TRBV6-5,TRBJ2-5,-,-,CASSSTVGIQETQYF,TGTGCCAGCAGCTCGACAGTGGGCATCCAAGAGACCCAGTACTTC
TRBV18,TRBJ1-2,-,TRBD1,CASSPWAGGLDGYTF,TGTGCCAGCTCACCCTGGGCAGGGGGATTGGATGGCTACACCTTC
TRBV7-2,TRBJ2-7,few,-,CASSLNGGDEQYF,TGTGCCAGCAGCTTAAACGGAGGGGACGAGCAGTACTTC
TRBV28,TRBJ1-2,once,TRBD1,CASSLLQGGDGYTF,TGTGCCAGCAGTCTCCTACAGGGGGGGGATGGCTACACCTTC
TRBV19,TRBJ2-5,-,-,CASTNSLAPRQETQYF,TGTGCCAGTACTAATTCTTTGGCGCCGCGGCAAGAGACCCAGTACTTC
TRBV7-9,TRBJ1-1,-,-,CSSSVTGFFEAFF,TGTTCCAGCAGCGTCACAGGGTTCTTTGAAGCTTTCTTT
TRBV6-5,TRBJ1-5,-,-,CASAPDSLGTQPQHF,TGTGCCAGCGCCCCGGACAGTCTTGGCACTCAGCCCCAGCATTTT
TRBV12-5,TRBJ2-3,-,TRBD2,CASGLPLAGTDTQYF,TGTGCTAGTGGTTTGCCTCTAGCGGGCACAGATACGCAGTATTTT
TRBV28,TRBJ1-6,-,TRBD1,CASSLGGGTGTGSPLHF,TGTGCCAGCAGTTTAGGGGGGGGGACAGGGACGGGTTCACCCCTCCACTTT
TRBV5-1,TRBJ2-1,-,TRBD1,CASTLGTGAMGNEQFF,TGCGCCAGCACGTTAGGAACAGGGGCGATGGGCAATGAGCAGTTCTTC
TRBV27,TRBJ1-6,few,-,CASSLRGTYNSPLHF,TGTGCCAGCAGTTTAAGGGGGACCTATAATTCACCCCTCCACTTT
TRBV7-9,TRBJ2-5,-,-,CASSLGSIQETQYF,TGTGCCAGCAGCTTAGGTAGCATTCAAGAGACCCAGTACTTC
TRBV5-4,TRBJ1-2,-,-,CASSLDRKYGYTF,TGTGCCAGCAGCTTGGACAGAAAGTATGGCTACACCTTC
TRBV9,TRBJ2-3,-,-,CASNLEGDTDTQYF,TGTGCCAGCAACCTTGAGGGCGACACAGATACGCAGTATTTT
TRBV12-5,TRBJ1-5,-,TRBD1,CASGSRTGRDRPQHF,TGTGCTAGTGGTTCAAGGACAGGGAGGGATCGGCCCCAGCATTTT
TRBV5-1,TRBJ2-1,few,TRBD2,CASSWRGESSYNEQFF,TGCGCCAGCAGCTGGCGGGGGGAAAGCTCCTACAATGAGCAGTTCTTC
TRBV28,TRBJ1-3,-,-,CASSSQALGRNTIYF,TGTGCCAGCAGTTCCCAGGCCTTAGGCAGAAACACCATATATTTT
TRBV6-1,TRBJ2-5,-,TRBD2,CASSRLAAGETQYF,TGTGCCAGCAGTCGGCTAGCGGCCGGGGAGACCCAGTACTTC
TRBV5-6,TRBJ1-1,-,-,CASSSLGDTVNTEAFF,TGTGCCAGCAGCTCCCTAGGGGACACCGTGAACACTGAAGCTTTCTTT